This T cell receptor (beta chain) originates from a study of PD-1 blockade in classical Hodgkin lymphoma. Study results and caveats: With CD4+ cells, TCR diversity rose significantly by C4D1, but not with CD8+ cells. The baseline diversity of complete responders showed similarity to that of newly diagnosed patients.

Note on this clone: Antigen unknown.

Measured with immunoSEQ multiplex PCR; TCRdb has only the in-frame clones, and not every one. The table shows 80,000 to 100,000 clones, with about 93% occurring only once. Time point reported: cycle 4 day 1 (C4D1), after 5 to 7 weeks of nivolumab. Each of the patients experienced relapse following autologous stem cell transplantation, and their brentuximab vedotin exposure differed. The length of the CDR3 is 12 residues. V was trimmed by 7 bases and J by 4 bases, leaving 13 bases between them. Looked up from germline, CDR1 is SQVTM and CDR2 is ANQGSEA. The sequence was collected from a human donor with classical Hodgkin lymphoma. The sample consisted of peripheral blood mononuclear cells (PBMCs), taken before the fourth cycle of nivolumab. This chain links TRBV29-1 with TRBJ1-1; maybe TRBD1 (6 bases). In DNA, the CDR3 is TGCAGCGGTGGGGGGCCGGGCACTGAAGCTTTCTTT. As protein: CSGGGPGTEAFF. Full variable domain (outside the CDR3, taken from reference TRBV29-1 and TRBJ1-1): SAVISQKPSRDICQRGTSLTIQCQVDSQVTMMFWYRQQPGQSLTLIATANQGSEATYESGFVIDKFPISRPNLTFSTLTVSNMSPEDSSIYLCSGGGPGTEAFFGQGTRLTVV.